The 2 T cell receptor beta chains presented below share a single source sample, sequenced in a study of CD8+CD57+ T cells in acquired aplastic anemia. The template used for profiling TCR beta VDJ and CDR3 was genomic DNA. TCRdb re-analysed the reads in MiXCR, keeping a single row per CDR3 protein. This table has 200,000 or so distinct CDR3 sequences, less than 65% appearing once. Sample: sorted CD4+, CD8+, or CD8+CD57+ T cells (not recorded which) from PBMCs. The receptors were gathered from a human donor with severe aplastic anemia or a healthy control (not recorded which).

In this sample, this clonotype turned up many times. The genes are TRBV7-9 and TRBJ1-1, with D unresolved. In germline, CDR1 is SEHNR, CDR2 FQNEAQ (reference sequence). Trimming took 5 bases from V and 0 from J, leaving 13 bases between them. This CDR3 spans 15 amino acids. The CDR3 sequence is CASSPDEGMNTEAFF. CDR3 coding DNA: TGTGCCAGCAGCCCGGATGAAGGGATGAACACTGAAGCTTTCTTT.

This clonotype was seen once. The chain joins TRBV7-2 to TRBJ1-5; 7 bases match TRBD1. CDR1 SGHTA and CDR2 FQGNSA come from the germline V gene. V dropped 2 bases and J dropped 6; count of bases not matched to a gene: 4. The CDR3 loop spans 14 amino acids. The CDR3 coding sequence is TGTGCCAGCAGCTTACAGGGGGTCGGTCAGCCCCAGCATTTT. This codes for CASSLQGVGQPQHF.